One T cell receptor (beta chain) is described in this entry. This entry is derived from a study of radiotherapy plus CTLA-4 blockade in lung cancer. Here immunoSEQ multiplex PCR was the method, and the copy in TCRdb shows in-frame clones only, minus some. Among 65,000 to 90,000 clones listed, around nine tenths were seen once. The CDR3 sequence is 13 residues long. Trimming took 6 bases from V and 0 from J, leaving 9 bases between them. Germline assignment: CDR1 SGHVS and CDR2 FNYEAQ. The receptor was isolated from a human donor with non-small cell lung cancer who had stable disease on radiotherapy plus ipilimumab. Specimen: peripheral blood, collected from a patient treated with radiotherapy plus ipilimumab. The V call is TRBV7-6, the J call TRBJ2-7; D call uncertain. Here the CDR3 DNA reads TGTGCCAGCAGTTCATCCACCTCCTACGAGCAGTACTTC. Its protein is CASSSSTSYEQYF.